The entry below gives a single T cell receptor beta chain sequence along with its context. The antigen it binds to is not known. No base-level quality is on record; no much larger clone is a single base apart. The CDR3 sequence holds 15 residues, the cysteine and phenylalanine included. CDR3 DNA is the only sequence kept; it has 45 bases, read in frame from the first base. The germline ends are 14 bases apart after V is trimmed by 4 bases and J by 2 bases. CDR1 and CDR2, looked up from the germline V gene (reference sequence), are SEHNR and FQNEAQ. The sequencer was an Illumina NovaSeq 6000. TCRalpha and TCRbeta cDNA libraries were constructed by 5'RACE with constant-segment primers, with sample barcodes and unique molecular identifiers being introduced. RNA was extracted from every sample with Trizol reagent. Libraries were amplified in two PCR steps, with a second sample barcode and Illumina TruSeq adapters added in the second step. The libraries were sequenced on an Illumina NovaSeq using 2 x 150 bp paired-end reads. On the study's bioinformatics: Reads were demultiplexed and collapsed into UMI-guided consensus sequences with migec v1.2.7. Using mixcr v2.1.11, UMI consensuses were aligned to TRA and TRB V and J templates and then assembled into clonotypes. A clonotype was counted as expanded or contracted only when both edgeR and NoisET called the clonotype significant, with the noise models trained on biological replicates. For edgeR calls, the thresholds were a false discovery rate-adjusted p below 0.01 and a log2 fold-change of 1. PCA with hierarchical clustering of max-normalized trajectories of the 1000 most abundant clonotypes was used as exploratory dynamics analysis. Each responding clone was given a CD4 or CD8 phenotype based on the CD4+ and CD8+ repertoires, which had been sequenced separately. In-frame beta chains were kept once TCRdb had trimmed the public reads at Q25 with fastp and called clones with MiXCR. Each CDR3 protein appears once, grouped with its most common genes and DNA. These V and J calls derive from TCRdb rather than the authors' analysis. Within this sample are more than 70,000 distinct CDR3 sequences, with around 13% of them counted one time only. The ten largest account for roughly 30% of the sample.

This record belongs to a study of T-cell memory formation after mild COVID-19 (dated by TCRdb to 2020 to 2022). Broadly, across the study: TCR sequence clusters from the two donors were found to be largely donor specific. T-cell clones expanding and contracting after mild COVID-19 in a couple of donors were tracked by longitudinal TCRalpha and TCRbeta repertoire sequencing. Two young, previously healthy adult volunteers made up the cohort, one male and one female.

Ficoll-Paque density gradient centrifugation was used to isolate PBMCs. Overall results and qualifications from the work: Balanced CD4/CD8 phenotypes were observed for clones contracting from day 15 to 85, whereas a bias towards CD4+ was observed for a second wave of clones expanding from day 15 to 37. Only a couple of mild cases were covered by the study, and larger cohorts that include severe cases with pre-infection samples were considered necessary. The detection of some responding clones in pre-infection memory suggests that pre-existing cross-reactive memory T cells joined the SARS-CoV-2 response. SARS-CoV-2 specificity was not confirmed for the second-wave clones peaking on day 37. Contracting CD4+ clones appeared mostly in the CM and EM memory subsets, whereas CD8+ clones were enriched in EMRA.

The V and J genes are TRBV7-9 and TRBJ1-1, with an unclear D gene assignment. The sequenced sample was PBMCs or a T cell subset sorted from them (not recorded which). This sequence was found in an adult woman who had mild COVID-19 (a few samples of this study predate the infection). The sample titles of this study are shuffled in the database, so cell type and time point are left out; the donor was told from shared clones. The CDR3 amino acid sequence is: CASSSHVGRNTEAFF. The nucleotide sequence is TGTGCCAGCAGCTCCCACGTGGGGAGAAACACTGAAGCTTTCTTT. The CDR3 plus the reference TRBV7-9 and TRBJ1-1 genes for the other parts give the full variable domain: DTGVSQNPRHKITKRGQNVTFRCDPISEHNRLYWYRQTLGQGPEFLTYFQNEAQLEKSRLLSDRFSAERPKGSFSTLEIQRTEQGDSAMYLCASSSHVGRNTEAFFGQGTRLTVV.